These 23 T cell receptor beta chains came from one sample sequenced in a study of blood T cell repertoires in COVID-19. Some clones are missing from TCRdb's copy, which holds only in-frame ones; the method was immunoSEQ multiplex PCR. This sample yields roughly 300,000 clones, of which 85% to 90% are seen a single time; approximately 12% belongs to the top ten. Sequenced sample: peripheral blood. The receptors were gathered from a woman younger than 45 with COVID-19, enrolled during active disease.

The gene calls are TRBV27 and TRBJ1-6; D unclear. The CDR3 spans 15 residues. The V gene's germline CDR1 is MNHEY and CDR2 SMNVEV (reference sequence). V shed 3 bases and J shed 7 bases, with 13 bases lying between them. The CDR3 here is CASSLVPRGNSPLHF. The CDR3 coding sequence is TGTGCCAGCAGTTTGGTTCCCAGAGGGAATTCACCCCTCCACTTT.

The genes are TRBV28 and TRBJ2-6, with 8 bases identical to TRBD1. The CDR3 consists of 19 residues. The germline V gene has CDR1 MDHEN and CDR2 SYDVKM. V was pared by 3 bases and J by 4 bases, with 14 bases of the junction left unmatched. In DNA, the CDR3 is TGTGCCAGCAGTTTCAGACCTTCCAGGGGGCGTGCGGGGGCCAACGTCCTGACTTTC. It translates to CASSFRPSRGRAGANVLTF.

This chain joins TRBV11-2 and TRBJ2-3; the D gene is possibly TRBD2 (6 bases). Germline assignment: CDR1 SGHAT and CDR2 FQNNGV. V was shortened by 4 bases and J by 2 bases, with 16 bases between the two germline ends. The CDR3 covers 16 residues. CDR3 DNA sequence: TGTGCCAGCAGCTATCGGACGGGCGGGGTCACAGATACGCAGTATTTT. Protein sequence: CASSYRTGGVTDTQYF.

This sequence joins TRBV4-1 and TRBJ1-1; no clear D gene. Germline V CDR1 and CDR2: MGHRA, YSYEKL. Trimming stripped 2 bases from V and 1 base from J, with 14 bases between. There are 16 residues in the CDR3. DNA of the CDR3: TGCGCCAGCAGCCAACCCAGACACGGGAGGAACACTGAAGCTTTCTTT. Its protein is CASSQPRHGRNTEAFF.

This clone has only one observation. The chain employs TRBV7-8 and TRBJ1-6, with 7 bases lining up with TRBD1. The CDR3 contains 15 residues. J gave up 3 bases and V 3 bases, and 2 bases lay outside the gene matches. The germline V gene encodes CDR1 SGHVS and CDR2 FQNEAQ. CDR3 sequence (DNA): TGTGCCAGCAGCTTGAGGGACAGCTATAATTCACCCCTCCACTTT. This codes for CASSLRDSYNSPLHF.

This chain joins TRBV6-5 and TRBJ1-4, with D perhaps TRBD1 (6 bases). CDR3 size: 15 residues. Germline-derived CDR1 and CDR2 are MNHEY and SVGAGI. Trimming took 5 bases from V and 8 from J, leaving 18 bases between them. The CDR3 region has the DNA TGTGCCAGCAGTCTTCAGGGGATTAGAAAGGAAAAACTGTTTTTT. Its protein is CASSLQGIRKEKLFF.

J is TRBJ2-3 and V is TRBV12-3 or TRBV12-4; D gene ambiguous. The CDR3 extends over 12 amino acids. Trimming removed 5 bases from V and 2 bases from J, with 5 bases in between. Here the CDR3 reads CASSLLTDTQYF. As DNA, the CDR3 is TGTGCCAGCAGTCTCCTCACAGATACGCAGTATTTT.

This clone appeared once. J is TRBJ2-2 and V is TRBV28, with 7 bases identical to TRBD2. Germline V gene lookup returns CDR1 MDHEN and CDR2 SYDVKM. The ends lost 10 bases at V and 5 bases at J; junction bases unmatched: 10. The CDR3 covers 14 residues. Written as DNA, the CDR3 is TGTGCCACGACCCGGACTAGGAAGACCGGGGAGCTGTTTTTT. Translating it yields CATTRTRKTGELFF.

The chain joins TRBV5-1 to TRBJ1-5; D is possibly TRBD1 (6 bases). Germline V gene data show CDR1 as SGHRS and CDR2 as YFSETQ. CDR3 length equals 15 residues. Trimming cost V 0 bases and J 7 bases, with 14 bases left between them. The CDR3 nucleotides are TGCGCCAGCAGCTTGGAGGGCCAGGGGAGACAGCCCCAGCATTTT. This translates into CASSLEGQGRQPQHF.

This chain uses TRBV2 with TRBJ2-3; tentative D call: TRBD2 (5 bases). Per germline, CDR1 SNHLY and CDR2 FYNNEI. This CDR3 contains 17 residues. Trimming shortened V by 1 base and J by 2 bases, and 16 bases separated the two germline ends. The DNA of the CDR3 is TGTGCCAGCAGTGAAGGAACTAGGGATATCGACACAGATACGCAGTATTTT. Its protein is CASSEGTRDIDTDTQYF.

This sequence joins TRBV10-3 and TRBJ2-1; D might be TRBD2 (6 bases). The CDR3 sequence is 15 residues long. Trimming stripped 8 bases from V and 0 bases from J, with 14 bases between. Germline-derived CDR1 and CDR2 are ENHRY and SYGVKD. This chain's CDR3 is CAIGPGLNSYNEQFF. CDR3 nucleotide sequence: TGTGCCATCGGGCCGGGACTCAACTCCTACAATGAGCAGTTCTTC.

This clone was seen only once. The rearrangement joins TRBV5-4 to TRBJ2-7, with D uncertain. CDR1 is SGHNT and CDR2 is YYREEE in the germline V gene (reference sequence). The V end was cut by 4 bases, the J end by 4 bases, with 15 bases between. The CDR3 contains 14 residues. The CDR3 protein is CASSRELSLYEQYF. The CDR3 DNA is TGTGCCAGCAGCCGCGAGTTGTCCCTATACGAGCAGTACTTC.

This chain uses TRBV2 with TRBJ1-1, with D perhaps TRBD1 (5 bases). Germline V gene sequence: CDR1 SNHLY, CDR2 FYNNEI. V lost 6 bases and J lost 8, with 13 bases in between. The CDR3 totals 12 residues. CDR3 in DNA: TGTGCCAGCAGAGAATCGACAGTAGAAGCTTTCTTT. Its translation is CASRESTVEAFF.

The chain joins TRBV19 to TRBJ2-3; D is possibly TRBD1 (5 bases). The V gene lost 2 bases and the J gene lost 4 bases, with 13 bases spanning the gap. The CDR3 is 15 amino acids. Germline V gene data show CDR1 as LNHDA and CDR2 as SQIVND (reference sequence). CDR3 DNA: TGTGCCAGTAGTATATCAGGGTTTGGCGCAGATACGCAGTATTTT. Encoded protein: CASSISGFGADTQYF. The complete variable domain, with remaining parts taken from reference TRBV19 and TRBJ2-3, reads DGGITQSPKYLFRKEGQNVTLSCEQNLNHDAMYWYRQDPGQGLRLIYYSQIVNDFQKGDIAEGYSVSREKKESFPLTVTSAQKNPTAFYLCASSISGFGADTQYFGPGTRLTVL.

This chain uses TRBV18 with TRBJ2-3, with TRBD2 identical over 13 bases. Looked up from germline, CDR1 is KGHSH and CDR2 is LQKENI. The length of the CDR3 is 15 residues. The V and J ends lost 8 bases and 4 bases, in that order; junction bases with no gene match: 6. This chain's CDR3 is CASQLAGGPADTQYF. In DNA form, the CDR3 reads TGTGCCAGCCAACTAGCGGGGGGGCCGGCAGATACGCAGTATTTT.

On this clone: The same CDR3 is also encoded by other DNA sequences in this sample. The rearrangement links TRBV28 to TRBJ1-2; 8 bases align to TRBD1. With V trimmed by 5 bases and J by 4 bases, 0 bases remained unmatched. The CDR3 sequence is 12 residues long. The germline V gene has CDR1 MDHEN and CDR2 SYDVKM. Written as DNA, the CDR3 is TGTGCCAGCAGTGACAGGGGCTATGGCTACACCTTC. Protein sequence: CASSDRGYGYTF.

This clone has only a few counts. The chain carries TRBV9 and TRBJ1-2, with 9 nucleotides matching TRBD1. Unmatched junction bases numbered 12, after V lost 4 bases and J lost 8 bases. CDR3 length: 15 amino acids. Germline V lookup: CDR1 SGDLS, CDR2 YYNGEE. The CDR3 DNA sequence: TGTGCCAGCAGCTTAAGACCGGGACAGGGAGACGGCTACACCTTC. It yields the protein CASSLRPGQGDGYTF.

The chain links TRBV7-6 to TRBJ1-6; the D is unclear. Germline assignment: CDR1 SGHVS and CDR2 FNYEAQ. The germline V and J ends were trimmed by 4 bases and 4 bases, with 14 bases remaining between them. The CDR3 loop spans 16 amino acids. CDR3 protein: CASSSQRNSYNSPLHF. The CDR3 DNA sequence: TGTGCCAGCAGCTCCCAGCGAAACTCATATAATTCACCCCTCCACTTT.

The V and J genes are TRBV18 and TRBJ2-3; D is possibly TRBD2 (6 bases). In germline, CDR1 is KGHSH, CDR2 LQKENI. V dropped 0 bases and J dropped 0 bases, with 13 bases sitting between them. This CDR3 spans 17 amino acids. The CDR3 DNA sequence: TGTGCCAGCTCACCACCGACGGTTCTAGCGAGCACAGATACGCAGTATTTT. Translating gives CASSPPTVLASTDTQYF. Variable domain in full (rest from reference TRBV18 and TRBJ2-3): NAGVMQNPRHLVRRRGQEARLRCSPMKGHSHVYWYRQLPEEGLKFMVYLQKENIIDESGMPKERFSAEFPKEGPSILRIQQVVRGDSAAYFCASSPPTVLASTDTQYFGPGTRLTVL.

This clone was seen a single time. The chain has TRBV7-9 and TRBJ1-3; tentative D call: TRBD1 (6 bases). V lost 7 bases to trimming and J lost 1 base, with 11 bases between them. The V gene's germline CDR1 is SEHNR and CDR2 FQNEAQ (reference sequence). The CDR3 extends over 14 amino acids. The chain's CDR3 is CASTNRVSGNTIYF. In DNA form, the CDR3 reads TGTGCCAGCACCAACAGGGTTTCTGGAAACACCATATATTTT.

The CDR3 sequence: CASSARDNYYEQYF. In DNA, the CDR3 is TGTGCCAGCAGCGCCCGGGACAACTACTACGAGCAGTACTTC. V gene TRBV21-1 combines with J gene TRBJ2-7; the table's D call TRBD1 went unverified against the DNA. TRBV21-1 is tagged as a pseudogene. This CDR3 has 14 amino acids.

This rearrangement joins TRBV6-5 to TRBJ1-2, with 8 bases matching TRBD1. The CDR3 spans 15 residues. Germline-derived CDR1 and CDR2 are MNHEY and SVGAGI. Trimming took 2 bases from V and 2 from J; bases not matched to a gene: 4. DNA for the CDR3: TGTGCCAGCAGTTACCGTGGACAGGGAAACTATGGCTACACCTTC. This translates into CASSYRGQGNYGYTF.

This clone was seen a few times. The chain has TRBV7-6 and TRBJ1-3, with D possibly matching TRBD1 (5 bases). The germline V and J ends were trimmed by 4 bases and 2 bases, with 12 bases remaining between them. CDR1 is SGHVS and CDR2 is FNYEAQ in the germline V gene. The CDR3 runs 15 residues. This CDR3 is CASSWGGAPGNTIYF. The DNA of the CDR3 is TGTGCCAGCAGCTGGGGTGGGGCACCTGGAAACACCATATATTTT. Full variable domain (rest looked up from reference TRBV7-6 and TRBJ1-3): GAGVSQSPRYKVTKRGQDVALRCDPISGHVSLYWYRQALGQGPEFLTYFNYEAQQDKSGLPNDRFSAERPEGSISTLTIQRTEQRDSAMYRCASSWGGAPGNTIYFGEGSWLTVV.